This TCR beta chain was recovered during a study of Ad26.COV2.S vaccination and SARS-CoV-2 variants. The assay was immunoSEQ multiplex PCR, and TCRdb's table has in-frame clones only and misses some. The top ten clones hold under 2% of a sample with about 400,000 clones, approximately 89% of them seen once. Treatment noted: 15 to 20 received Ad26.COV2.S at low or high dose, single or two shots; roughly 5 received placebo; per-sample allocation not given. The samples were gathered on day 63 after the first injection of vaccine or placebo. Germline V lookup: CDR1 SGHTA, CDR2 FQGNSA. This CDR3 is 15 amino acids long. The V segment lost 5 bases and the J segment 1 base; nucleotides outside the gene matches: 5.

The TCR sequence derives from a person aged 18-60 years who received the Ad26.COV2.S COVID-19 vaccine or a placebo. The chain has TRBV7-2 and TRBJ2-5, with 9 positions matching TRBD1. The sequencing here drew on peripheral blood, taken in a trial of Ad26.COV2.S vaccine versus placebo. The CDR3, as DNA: TGTGCCAGCAGCCCAGTGGACAGGGGCCAAGAGACCCAGTACTTC. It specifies CASSPVDRGQETQYF.